Presented here are 2 T cell receptor beta chains from one specimen sequenced in a study of T-cell reconstitution after alpha-beta-depleted transplantation in children. Preparation of the TCRbeta library was carried out with unique molecular identifiers. TCRdb used MiXCR to reprocess the PCR reads, holding one entry per CDR3 protein. The repertoire holds about 210,000 distinct CDR3 sequences, with about a sixth as singletons. The sample here was PBMCs, mostly from graft donor cells, taken 360 days after TCRalphabeta/CD19-depleted stem cell transplant. These TCRs come from a male patient under 10 years old who had a stem cell transplant for acute lymphoblastic leukemia, so the T cells may come from the graft donor.

This clonotype was seen a few times. This chain uses TRBV20-1 with TRBJ2-2; unclear D gene. V was trimmed by 3 bases and J by 5 bases, leaving 7 bases between them. The germline V gene has CDR1 DFQATT and CDR2 SNEGSKA (reference sequence). This CDR3 has 12 amino acids. The CDR3 protein is CSASSWTGELFF. The DNA of the CDR3 is TGCAGTGCTAGTTCCTGGACCGGGGAGCTGTTTTTT.

In its sample, this clonotype was seen a few times. The chain links TRBV7-2 to TRBJ2-1, with D hard to call. The V gene lost 2 bases and the J gene lost 7 bases, with 21 bases spanning the gap. Germline V gene lookup returns CDR1 SGHTA and CDR2 FQGNSA. The CDR3 runs to 17 residues. CDR3 residues: CASSLLPTSLGRNEQFF. CDR3 coding DNA: TGTGCCAGCAGCTTATTACCCACCAGCCTTGGGCGGAATGAGCAGTTCTTC.